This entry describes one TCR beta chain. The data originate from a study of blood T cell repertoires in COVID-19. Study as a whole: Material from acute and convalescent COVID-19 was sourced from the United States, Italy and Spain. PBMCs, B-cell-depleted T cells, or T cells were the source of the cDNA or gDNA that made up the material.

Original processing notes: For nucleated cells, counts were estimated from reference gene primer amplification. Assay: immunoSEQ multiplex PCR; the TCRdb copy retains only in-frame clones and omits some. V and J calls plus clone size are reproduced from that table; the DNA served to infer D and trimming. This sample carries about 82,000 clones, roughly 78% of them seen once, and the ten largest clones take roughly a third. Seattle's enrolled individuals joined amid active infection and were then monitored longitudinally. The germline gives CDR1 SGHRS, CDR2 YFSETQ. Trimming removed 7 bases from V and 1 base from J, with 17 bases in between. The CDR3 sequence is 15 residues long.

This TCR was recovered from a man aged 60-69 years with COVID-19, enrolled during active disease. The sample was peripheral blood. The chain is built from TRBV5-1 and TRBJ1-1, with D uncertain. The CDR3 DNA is TGCGCCAGCCGAAAGACATCGAGCGGGAACACTGAAGCTTTCTTT. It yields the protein CASRKTSSGNTEAFF.